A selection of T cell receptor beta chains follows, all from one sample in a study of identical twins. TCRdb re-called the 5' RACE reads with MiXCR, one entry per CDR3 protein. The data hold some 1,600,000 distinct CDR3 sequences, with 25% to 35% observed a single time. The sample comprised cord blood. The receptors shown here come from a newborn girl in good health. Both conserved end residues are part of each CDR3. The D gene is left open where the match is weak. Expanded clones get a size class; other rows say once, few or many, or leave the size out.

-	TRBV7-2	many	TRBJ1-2	CASSSSGVNYGYTF	TGTGCCAGCAGCTCATCAGGGGTTAACTATGGCTACACCTTC
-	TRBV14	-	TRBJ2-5	CASSQKRTQYF	TGTGCCAGCAGCCAGAAGCGGACCCAGTACTTC
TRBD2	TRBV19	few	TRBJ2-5	CARRTSGRRHQETQYF	TGTGCCAGGAGGACTAGCGGGAGAAGGCACCAAGAGACCCAGTACTTC
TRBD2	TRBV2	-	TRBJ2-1	CASGTSGSPFYNEQFF	TGTGCCAGCGGGACTAGCGGGAGTCCCTTCTACAATGAGCAGTTCTTC
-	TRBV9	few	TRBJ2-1	CASRNYGTLTTNEQFF	TGTGCCAGCAGAAATTACGGGACTCTAACGACCAATGAGCAGTTCTTC
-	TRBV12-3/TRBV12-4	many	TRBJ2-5	CASSFHYLSLETQYF	TGTGCCAGCAGTTTCCACTACCTAAGTCTCGAGACCCAGTACTTC
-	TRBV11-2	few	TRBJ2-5	CASSLDNPGPQETQYF	TGTGCCAGCAGCTTAGATAATCCAGGCCCCCAAGAGACCCAGTACTTC
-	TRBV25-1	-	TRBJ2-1	CASISVRGEQFF	TGTGCCAGCATCTCGGTTCGGGGTGAGCAGTTCTTC
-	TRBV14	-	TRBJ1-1	CASSQEWGAAFF	TGTGCCAGCAGCCAAGAGTGGGGGGCGGCTTTCTTT
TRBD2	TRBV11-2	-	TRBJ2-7	CASSLTSGSSNEHYF	TGTGCCAGCAGCTTGACTAGCGGGAGTAGCAATGAGCACTACTTC
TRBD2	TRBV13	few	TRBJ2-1	CASSLEGRLAGDREFF	TGTGCCAGCAGCTTAGAGGGCCGACTAGCGGGAGATCGGGAGTTCTTC
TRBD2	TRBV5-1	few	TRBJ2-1	CASSFPSGGKNNEQFF	TGCGCCAGCAGCTTTCCTAGCGGGGGGAAGAACAATGAGCAGTTCTTC
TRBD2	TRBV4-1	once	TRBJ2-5	CASSHPRTSGLSNEQYF	TGCGCCAGCAGCCATCCTAGGACTAGCGGGCTGTCCAATGAGCAGTACTTC
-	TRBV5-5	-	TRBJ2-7	CASSTGRSSYEQCF	TGTGCCAGCAGTACAGGGAGATCGTCCTACGAGCAGTGCTTC
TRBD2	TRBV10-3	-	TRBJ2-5	CAISSTSVETQYF	TGTGCCATCAGCTCCACTAGCGTAGAGACCCAGTACTTC
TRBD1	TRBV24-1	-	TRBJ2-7	CATSERTGYSSYNEQYF	TGTGCCACCAGTGAAAGGACAGGTTATAGCTCCTACAATGAGCAGTACTTC
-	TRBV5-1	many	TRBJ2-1	CASSLVGHEQFF	TGCGCCAGCAGCTTGGTGGGGCATGAGCAGTTCTTC
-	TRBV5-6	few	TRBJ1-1	CASSFWRRQMNTEAFF	TGTGCCAGCAGCTTTTGGCGACGACAGATGAACACTGAAGCTTTCTTT
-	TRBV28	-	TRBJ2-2	CASTGTLTGELFF	TGTGCCAGCACCGGGACCCTCACCGGGGAGCTGTTTTTT
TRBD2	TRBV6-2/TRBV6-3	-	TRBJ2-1	CASSYSTGGVNEQFF	TGTGCCAGCAGTTACTCGACGGGGGGGGTCAATGAGCAGTTCTTC
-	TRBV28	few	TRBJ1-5	CASSLLRQPQHF	TGTGCCAGCAGTTTATTGCGTCAGCCCCAGCATTTT
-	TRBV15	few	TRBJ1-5	CATSRRGDQPQHF	TGTGCCACCAGCAGGAGGGGAGATCAGCCCCAGCATTTT
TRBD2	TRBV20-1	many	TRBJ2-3	CSARTSGSTDTQYF	TGCAGTGCTAGGACTAGCGGGAGCACAGATACGCAGTATTTT
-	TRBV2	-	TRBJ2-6	CARGQAGANVLTF	TGTGCCCGCGGACAAGCTGGGGCCAACGTCCTGACTTTC
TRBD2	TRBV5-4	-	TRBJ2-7	CASSSYSGAGGGYNEQYF	TGTGCCAGCAGCTCCTACTCCGGTGCGGGAGGGGGGTACAATGAGCAGTACTTC
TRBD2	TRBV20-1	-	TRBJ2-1	CSALTSGGHHEQFF	TGCAGTGCCCTGACTAGCGGGGGACACCACGAGCAGTTCTTC
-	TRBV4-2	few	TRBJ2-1	CASSQDAPLTRDQPRSYNEQFF	TGTGCCAGCAGCCAAGATGCGCCCCTAACTAGAGACCAACCCCGCTCCTACAATGAGCAGTTCTTC
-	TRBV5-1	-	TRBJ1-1	CASTPIGRRGGNTEAFF	TGCGCCAGCACCCCGATTGGACGCAGGGGAGGAAACACTGAAGCTTTCTTT
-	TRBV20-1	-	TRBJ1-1	CSARHSDSPVWRNTEAFF	TGCAGTGCTAGGCATTCCGACAGCCCCGTATGGAGGAACACTGAAGCTTTCTTT
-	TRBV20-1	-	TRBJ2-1	CSARYPVLVARNEQFF	TGCAGTGCTAGATACCCGGTCCTAGTGGCCCGCAATGAGCAGTTCTTC
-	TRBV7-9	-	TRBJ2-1	CVSSWGSSYNEQFF	TGTGTCAGCAGCTGGGGTAGCTCCTACAATGAGCAGTTCTTC
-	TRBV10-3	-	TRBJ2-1	CAISDLGGTYNEQFF	TGTGCCATCAGTGATCTGGGGGGTACCTACAATGAGCAGTTCTTC
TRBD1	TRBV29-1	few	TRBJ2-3	CSVQDRGPRDTQYF	TGCAGCGTCCAGGACAGGGGGCCGAGAGATACGCAGTATTTT